This entry features one TCR beta chain sequence. The target antigen is unknown. The read terminates 3 residues before the CDR3 end, so the remaining end is supplied by the germline J gene. This record comes from a study of T cells in women clearing cervical HPV infection. Overall study results and limits: TRBV6-7 abundance was lower in cases than controls (approximately 0.11% versus 0.16%). Richness differences could reflect unmeasured T-cell content per sample.

This table comes from immunoSEQ multiplex PCR, and its TCRdb copy is limited to in-frame clones, with some not included. Its table lists tens of thousands of clones. CDR1 and CDR2 from the germline V gene are SEHNR and FQNEAQ (reference sequence). The CDR3 sequence is 14 residues long. The chain has TRBV7-9 and TRBJ2-2; TRBD1 is a possible D gene (5 bases). This TCR was sampled from a woman aged 18 to 75 with a cervical HPV16 infection that either progressed to CIN3+ or cleared (not recorded which). Sequencing was carried out using blood buffy coat. CDR3 residues: CASSRTQTGEKLFF. Partial CDR3 DNA: TGTGCCAGCAGCCGGACACAGACGGGTGAAAAG. Filled out from reference TRBV7-9 and TRBJ2-2, the complete variable domain reads DTGVSQNPRHKITKRGQNVTFRCDPISEHNRLYWYRQTLGQGPEFLTYFQNEAQLEKSRLLSDRFSAERPKGSFSTLEIQRTEQGDSAMYLCASSRTQTGEKLFFGEGSRLTVL.